This entry features one T cell receptor (beta chain) sequence. The same CDR3 arises from other DNA sequences in this sample as well. V was pared by 1 base and J by 5 bases, with 1 base of the junction left unmatched. CDR3 length: 13 residues. Looked up from germline, CDR1 is SGHVS and CDR2 is FQNEAQ. Generated by immunoSEQ multiplex PCR, the TCRdb table keeps only in-frame clones and is missing some. The data show more than 400,000 clones, roughly 90% seen once. Treatment denoted: about 20 received Ad26.COV2.S at low or high dose, single or two shots; a few received placebo; per-sample allocation not given. The samples date from day 63 after the first vaccine or placebo injection. The source of the sample is a study of Ad26.COV2.S vaccination and SARS-CoV-2 variants.

The chain employs TRBV7-8 and TRBJ2-5; 7 bases map to TRBD2. The sequence was obtained from a person aged 18-65 years who received the Ad26.COV2.S COVID-19 vaccine or a placebo. Sequences were derived from peripheral blood, sampled in a trial of Ad26.COV2.S vaccine versus placebo. CDR3 coding DNA: TGTGCCAGCAGCTTAGTGGGGGGGGAGACCCAGTACTTC. As protein: CASSLVGGETQYF.